The present T cell receptor (beta chain) was sequenced within a study of shared clonotypes between healthy human individuals. Measured with immunoSEQ multiplex PCR; TCRdb has only the in-frame clones, and not every one. This table has about 2.3 million clones, over 90% appearing once. This clone is a singleton in its sample. This receptor was taken from a man aged 18 to 30 in good health. Some clones in this sample may be carry-over from other donors' samples. The sequenced material came from naive CD4+ T cells from PBMCs. Subset defined: CD45RA+ positively selected.

CDR3 region: CASTLITGRKGNQPQHF. In nucleotides, the CDR3 is TGTGCCAGCACCCTCATAACAGGGCGGAAGGGCAATCAGCCCCAGCATTTT. The chain is built from TRBV28 and TRBJ1-5; D is perhaps TRBD1 (6 bases). CDR3 length: 17 residues. The V end lost 7 bases, the J end lost 2 bases, and 21 bases lay between the germline ends. Germline V lookup: CDR1 MDHEN, CDR2 SYDVKM.